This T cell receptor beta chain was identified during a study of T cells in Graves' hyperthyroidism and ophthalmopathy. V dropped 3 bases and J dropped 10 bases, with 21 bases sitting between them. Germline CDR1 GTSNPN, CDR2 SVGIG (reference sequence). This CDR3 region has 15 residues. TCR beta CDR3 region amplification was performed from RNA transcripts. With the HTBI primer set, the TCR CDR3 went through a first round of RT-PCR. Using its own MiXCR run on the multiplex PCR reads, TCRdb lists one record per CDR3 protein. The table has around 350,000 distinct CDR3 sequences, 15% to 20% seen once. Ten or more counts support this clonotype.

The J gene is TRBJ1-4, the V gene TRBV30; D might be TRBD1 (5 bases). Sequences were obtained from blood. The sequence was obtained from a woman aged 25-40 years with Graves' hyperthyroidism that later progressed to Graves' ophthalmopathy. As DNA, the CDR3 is TGTGCCTGGAGCCCGAGGGGAGGGGAGCCAGTAAAACTGTTTTTT. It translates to CAWSPRGGEPVKLFF.